This T cell receptor (beta chain) originates from a study of identical twins. Study-level findings and limits: Out-of-frame alpha sequences common to twins exhibited a surplus of low generation probability. Twin sharing of out-of-frame TCR alpha was underestimated by models in monozygotic pairs. A lower insertion count was a feature of abundant cord blood beta clonotypes, with no such feature in memory repertoires.

Turning to this clonotype: What it recognizes is unknown.

Healthy Caucasians made up all donors. V lost 5 bases and J 9 bases, leaving 7 bases between the germline ends. This CDR3 has 11 residues. The germline gives CDR1 KGHDR, CDR2 SFDVKD. TCRdb fed the 5' RACE reads into MiXCR, producing one record per CDR3 protein. The table includes about 390,000 distinct CDR3 sequences, about 10% detected once. Source material: naive T cells sorted from blood. V gene TRBV24-1 combines with J gene TRBJ2-1, with TRBD2 as a possible D gene (6 bases). This sequence originates from a woman aged 45-65 years in good health. CDR3 bases: TGTGCCACCAGTGGCGGGATTGAGCAGTTCTTC. It yields the protein CATSGGIEQFF.